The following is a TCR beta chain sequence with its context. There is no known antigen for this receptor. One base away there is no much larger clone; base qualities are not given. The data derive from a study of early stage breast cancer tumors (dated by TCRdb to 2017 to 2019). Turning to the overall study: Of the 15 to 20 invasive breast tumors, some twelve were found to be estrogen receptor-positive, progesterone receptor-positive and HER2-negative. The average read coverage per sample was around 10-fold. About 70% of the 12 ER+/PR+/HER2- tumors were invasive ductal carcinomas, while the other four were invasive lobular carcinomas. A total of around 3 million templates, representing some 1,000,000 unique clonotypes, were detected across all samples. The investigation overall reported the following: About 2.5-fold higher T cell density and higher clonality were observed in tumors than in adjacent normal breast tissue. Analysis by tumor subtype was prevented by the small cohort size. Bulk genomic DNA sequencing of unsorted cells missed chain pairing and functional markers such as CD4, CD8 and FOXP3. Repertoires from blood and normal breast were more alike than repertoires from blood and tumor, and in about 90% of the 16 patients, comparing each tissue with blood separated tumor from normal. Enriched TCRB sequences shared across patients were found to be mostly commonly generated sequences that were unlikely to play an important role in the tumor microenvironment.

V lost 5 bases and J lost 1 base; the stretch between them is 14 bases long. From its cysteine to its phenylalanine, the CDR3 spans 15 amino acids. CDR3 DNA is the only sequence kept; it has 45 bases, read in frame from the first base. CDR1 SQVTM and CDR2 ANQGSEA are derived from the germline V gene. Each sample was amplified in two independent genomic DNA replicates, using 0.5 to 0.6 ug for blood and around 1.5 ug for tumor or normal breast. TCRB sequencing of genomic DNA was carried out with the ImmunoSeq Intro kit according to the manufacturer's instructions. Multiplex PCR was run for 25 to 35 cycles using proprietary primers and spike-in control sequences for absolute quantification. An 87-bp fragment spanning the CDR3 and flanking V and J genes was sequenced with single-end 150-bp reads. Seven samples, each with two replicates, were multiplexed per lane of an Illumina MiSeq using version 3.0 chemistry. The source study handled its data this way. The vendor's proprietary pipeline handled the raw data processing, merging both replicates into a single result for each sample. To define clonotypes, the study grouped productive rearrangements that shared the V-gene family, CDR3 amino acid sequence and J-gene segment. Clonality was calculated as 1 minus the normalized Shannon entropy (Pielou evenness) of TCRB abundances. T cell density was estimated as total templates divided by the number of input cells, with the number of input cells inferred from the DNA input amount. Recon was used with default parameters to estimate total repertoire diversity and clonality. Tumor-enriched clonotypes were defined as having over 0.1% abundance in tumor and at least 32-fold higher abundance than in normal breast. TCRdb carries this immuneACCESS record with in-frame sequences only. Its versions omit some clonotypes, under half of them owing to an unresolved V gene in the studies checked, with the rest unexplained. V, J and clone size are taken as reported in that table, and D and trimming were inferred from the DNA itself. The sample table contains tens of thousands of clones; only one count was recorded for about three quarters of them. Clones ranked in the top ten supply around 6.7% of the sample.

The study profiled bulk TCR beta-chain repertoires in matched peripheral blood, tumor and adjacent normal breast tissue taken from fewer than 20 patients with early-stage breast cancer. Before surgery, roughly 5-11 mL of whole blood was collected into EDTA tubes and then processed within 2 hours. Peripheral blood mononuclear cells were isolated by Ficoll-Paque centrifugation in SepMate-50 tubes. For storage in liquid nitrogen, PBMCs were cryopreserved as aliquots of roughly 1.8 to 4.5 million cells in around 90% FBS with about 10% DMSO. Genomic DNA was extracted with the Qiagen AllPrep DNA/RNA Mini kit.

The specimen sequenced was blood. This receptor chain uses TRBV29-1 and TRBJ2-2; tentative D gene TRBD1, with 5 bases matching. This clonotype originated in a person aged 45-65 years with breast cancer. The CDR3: CSVRARQQNTGELFF. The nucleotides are TGCAGCGTTCGAGCCCGACAGCAGAACACCGGGGAGCTGTTTTTT.